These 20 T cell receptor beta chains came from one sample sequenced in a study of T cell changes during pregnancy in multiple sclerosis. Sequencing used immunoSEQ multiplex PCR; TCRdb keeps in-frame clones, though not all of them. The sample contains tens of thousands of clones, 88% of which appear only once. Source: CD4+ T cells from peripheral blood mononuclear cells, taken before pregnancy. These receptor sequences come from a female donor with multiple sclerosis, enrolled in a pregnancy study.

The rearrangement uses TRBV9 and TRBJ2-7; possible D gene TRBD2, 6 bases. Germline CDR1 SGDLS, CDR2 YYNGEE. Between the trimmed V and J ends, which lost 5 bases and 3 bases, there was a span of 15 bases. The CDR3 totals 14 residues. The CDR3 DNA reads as TGTGCCAGCAGTCAAACTGGGGGGTTCTACGAGCAGTACTTC. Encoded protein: CASSQTGGFYEQYF.

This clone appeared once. CDR3 loop: CASSPDRVLPIAYEQYF. The CDR3 DNA reads as TGTGCCAGCAGCCCGGACAGGGTCCTCCCTATAGCCTACGAGCAGTACTTC. The V call is TRBV14, the J call TRBJ2-7; 8 bases agree with TRBD1. V trimming: 4 bases; J trimming: 2 bases; junction bases outside the gene matches: 13. There are 17 residues in the CDR3. CDR1 is SGHDN, CDR2 FVKESK, per germline.

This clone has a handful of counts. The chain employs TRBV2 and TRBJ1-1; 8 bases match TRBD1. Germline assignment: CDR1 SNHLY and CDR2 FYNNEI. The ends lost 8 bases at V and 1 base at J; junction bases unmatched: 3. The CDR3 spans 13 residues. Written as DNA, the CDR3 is TGTGCCAGCCAGGGGGCTTCGAACACTGAAGCTTTCTTT. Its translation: CASQGASNTEAFF.

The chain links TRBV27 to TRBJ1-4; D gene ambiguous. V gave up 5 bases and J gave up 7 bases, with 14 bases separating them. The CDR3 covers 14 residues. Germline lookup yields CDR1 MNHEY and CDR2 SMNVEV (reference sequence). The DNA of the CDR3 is TGTGCCAGCAGTAGCCAGGCAGTTAGTGAAAAACTGTTTTTT. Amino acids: CASSSQAVSEKLFF.

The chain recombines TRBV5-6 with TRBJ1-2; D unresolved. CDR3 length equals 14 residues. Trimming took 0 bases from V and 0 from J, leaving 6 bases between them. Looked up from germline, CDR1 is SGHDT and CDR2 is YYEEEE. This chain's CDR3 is CASSLVHPNYGYTF. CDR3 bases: TGTGCCAGCAGCTTGGTTCATCCTAACTATGGCTACACCTTC.

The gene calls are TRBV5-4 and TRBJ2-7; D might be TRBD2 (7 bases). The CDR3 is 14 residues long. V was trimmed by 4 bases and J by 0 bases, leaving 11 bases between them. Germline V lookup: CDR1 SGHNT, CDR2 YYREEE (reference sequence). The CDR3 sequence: CASSMGGGSYEQYF. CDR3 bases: TGTGCCAGCAGCATGGGAGGGGGCTCCTACGAGCAGTACTTC.

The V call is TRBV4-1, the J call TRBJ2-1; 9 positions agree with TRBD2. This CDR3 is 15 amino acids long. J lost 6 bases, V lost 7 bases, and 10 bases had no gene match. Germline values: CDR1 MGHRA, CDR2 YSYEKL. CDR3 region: CASNPRAGGSNEQFF. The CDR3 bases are TGCGCCAGCAACCCGCGGGCGGGAGGGTCCAATGAGCAGTTCTTC.

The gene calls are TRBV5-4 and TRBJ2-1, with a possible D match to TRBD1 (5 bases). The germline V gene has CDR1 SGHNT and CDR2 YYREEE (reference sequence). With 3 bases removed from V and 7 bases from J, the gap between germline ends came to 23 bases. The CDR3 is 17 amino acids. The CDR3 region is CASSWGGATQPRNEQFF. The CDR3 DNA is TGTGCCAGCAGCTGGGGTGGGGCGACCCAACCTAGGAATGAGCAGTTCTTC.

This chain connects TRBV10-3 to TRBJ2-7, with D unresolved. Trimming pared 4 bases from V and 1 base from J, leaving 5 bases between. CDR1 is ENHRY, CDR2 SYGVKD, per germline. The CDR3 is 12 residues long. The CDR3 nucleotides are TGTGCCATCAGTGCCACTTCCTACGAGCAGTACTTC. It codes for CAISATSYEQYF.

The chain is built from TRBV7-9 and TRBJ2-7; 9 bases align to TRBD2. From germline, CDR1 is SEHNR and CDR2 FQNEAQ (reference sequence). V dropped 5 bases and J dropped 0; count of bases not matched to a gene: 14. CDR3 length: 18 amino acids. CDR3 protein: CASSPPSSSGTYSYEQYF. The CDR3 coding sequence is TGTGCCAGCAGCCCACCCTCCTCTAGCGGGACTTACTCCTACGAGCAGTACTTC.

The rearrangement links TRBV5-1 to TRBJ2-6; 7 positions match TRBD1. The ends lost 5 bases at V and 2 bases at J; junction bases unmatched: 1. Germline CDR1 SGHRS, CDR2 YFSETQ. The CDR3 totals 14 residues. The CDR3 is CASRQGPGANVLTF. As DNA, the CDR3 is TGCGCCAGCAGACAGGGGCCTGGGGCCAACGTCCTGACTTTC.

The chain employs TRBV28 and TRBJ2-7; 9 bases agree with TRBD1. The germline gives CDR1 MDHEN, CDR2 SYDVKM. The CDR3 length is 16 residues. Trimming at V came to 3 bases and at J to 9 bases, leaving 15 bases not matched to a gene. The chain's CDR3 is CASSFHRGQGPLGQYF. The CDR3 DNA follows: TGTGCCAGCAGTTTTCACCGAGGACAGGGGCCTCTCGGGCAGTACTTC.

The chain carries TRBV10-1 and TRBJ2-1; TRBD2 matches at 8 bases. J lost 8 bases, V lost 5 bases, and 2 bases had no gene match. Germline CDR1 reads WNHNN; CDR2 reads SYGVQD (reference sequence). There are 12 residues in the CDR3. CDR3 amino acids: CASSREGDEQFF. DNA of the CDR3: TGCGCCAGCAGTCGGGAGGGAGATGAGCAGTTCTTC.

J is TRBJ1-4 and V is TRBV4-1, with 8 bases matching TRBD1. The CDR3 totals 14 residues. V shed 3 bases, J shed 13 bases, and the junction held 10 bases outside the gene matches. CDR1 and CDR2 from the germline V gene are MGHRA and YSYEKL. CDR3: CASSQAGQGGRLFF. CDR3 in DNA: TGCGCCAGCAGCCAGGCAGGACAGGGAGGGAGACTGTTTTTT.

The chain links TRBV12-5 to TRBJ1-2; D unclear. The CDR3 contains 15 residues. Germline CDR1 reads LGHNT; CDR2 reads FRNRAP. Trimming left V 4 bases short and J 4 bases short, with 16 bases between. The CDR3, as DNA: TGTGCTAGTGGTTCCCCCCCGCGGGATTTCTATGGCTACACCTTC. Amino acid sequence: CASGSPPRDFYGYTF.

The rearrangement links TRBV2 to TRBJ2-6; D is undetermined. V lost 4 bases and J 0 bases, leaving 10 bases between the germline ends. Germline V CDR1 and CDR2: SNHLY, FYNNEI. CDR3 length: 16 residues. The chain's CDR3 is CASSVEARSGANVLTF. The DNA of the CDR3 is TGTGCCAGCAGTGTTGAGGCTCGCTCTGGGGCCAACGTCCTGACTTTC.

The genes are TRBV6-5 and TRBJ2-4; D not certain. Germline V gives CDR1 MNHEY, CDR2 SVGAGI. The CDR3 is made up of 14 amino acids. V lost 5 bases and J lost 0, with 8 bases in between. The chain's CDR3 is CASSTGLAKNIQYF. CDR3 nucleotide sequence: TGTGCCAGCAGTACCGGGTTAGCCAAAAACATTCAGTACTTC.

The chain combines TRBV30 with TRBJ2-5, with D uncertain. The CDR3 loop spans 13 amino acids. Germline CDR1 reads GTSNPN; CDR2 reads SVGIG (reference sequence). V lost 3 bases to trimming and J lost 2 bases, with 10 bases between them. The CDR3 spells CAWSTMTQETQYF. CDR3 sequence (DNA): TGTGCCTGGAGCACCATGACACAAGAGACCCAGTACTTC.

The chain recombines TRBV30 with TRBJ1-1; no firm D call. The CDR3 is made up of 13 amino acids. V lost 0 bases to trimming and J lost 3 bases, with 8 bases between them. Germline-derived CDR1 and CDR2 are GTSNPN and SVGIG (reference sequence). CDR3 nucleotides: TGTGCCTGGAGTGTACAAAGCGACACTGAAGCTTTCTTT. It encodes CAWSVQSDTEAFF.

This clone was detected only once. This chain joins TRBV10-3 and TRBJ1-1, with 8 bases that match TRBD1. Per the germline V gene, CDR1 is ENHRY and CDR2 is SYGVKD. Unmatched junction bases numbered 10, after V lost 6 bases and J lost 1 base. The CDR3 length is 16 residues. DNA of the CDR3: TGTGCCATCAGCCGTCCCCCAACAGGGGGGAACACTGAAGCTTTCTTT. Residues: CAISRPPTGGNTEAFF.